This TCR beta chain derives from a study of T-cell reconstitution after alpha-beta-depleted transplantation in children. With 3 bases clipped from V and 6 bases from J, the junction kept 12 bases outside the gene matches. The CDR3 runs to 17 residues. TCRbeta library construction was performed incorporating unique molecular identifiers. TCRdb reanalysed the PCR reads using MiXCR and keeps one entry per CDR3 protein. This sample has 500,000 to 600,000 distinct CDR3 sequences, with 15% to 20% found just once. This TCR was sampled from a human donor who donated a stem cell graft to a child with acute lymphoblastic leukemia. The sample consisted of PBMCs from the stem cell graft donor, taken from the stem cell graft. The rearrangement uses TRBV12-3 or TRBV12-4 and TRBJ2-7, with 12 bases aligning to TRBD2. CDR3 bases: TGTGCCAGCAGTTTTGCTAGCGGGGGGGTAACCGGCTTCGAGCAGTACTTC. Encoded protein: CASSFASGGVTGFEQYF.